A single sample is the source of the 28 T cell receptor beta chains below, sequenced in a study of post-analysis software for immune sequencing data. Carried by the TCR beta cDNA libraries were unique molecular identifiers. TCRdb analysed the PCR reads with MiXCR anew, one entry per CDR3 protein. This sample has some 800,000 distinct CDR3 sequences, with 35% to 55% found just once. Their specific antigens are unknown. Study-level points and caveats: Controls had lower frequencies than patients of roughly five TRBV segments, which included TRBV5-6, TRBV5-1 and TRBV20-1.

The sample taken for sequencing was blood. The origin of the receptors is a girl under 18 with multiple sclerosis.

This chain uses TRBV12-3 or TRBV12-4 with TRBJ2-1; 7 bases map to TRBD2. The CDR3 contains 15 residues. The ends lost 6 bases at V and 2 bases at J; junction bases unmatched: 7. CDR3 DNA sequence: TGTGCCAGCAGCCGACCCGGGACTACCTACAATGAGCAGTTCTTC. Encoded protein: CASSRPGTTYNEQFF.

The chain uses TRBV4-1 and TRBJ2-4, with TRBD1 matching over 9 bases. The DNA end lines up better with TRBJ2-7; the J call may be wrong. The germline V gene has CDR1 MGHRA and CDR2 YSYEKL. The CDR3 has 17 residues. The CDR3 loop is CASSQDPGTGTWSEQYF. CDR3 DNA: TGCGCCAGCAGCCAAGATCCGGGGACAGGGACTTGGTCCGAGCAGTACTTC.

This clonotype was counted only a few times. The CDR3 loop is CATSGLAGGEQFF. The CDR3 bases are TGTGCCACCAGTGGCTTAGCGGGAGGTGAGCAGTTCTTC. The chain uses TRBV24-1 and TRBJ2-1; 10 bases are a match to TRBD2. The CDR3 is 13 amino acids. Germline CDR1 and CDR2: KGHDR and SFDVKD. Trimming cost V 5 bases and J 9 bases; bases outside gene matches: 3.

The chain has TRBV15 and TRBJ2-1; the D is unclear. V lost 5 bases to trimming and J lost 0 bases, with 14 bases between them. This CDR3 has 16 residues. In germline, CDR1 is LNHNV, CDR2 YYDKDF (reference sequence). CDR3: CATSRSSESSYNEQFF. The CDR3 nucleotides read TGTGCCACCAGCCGTAGCTCAGAGAGCTCCTACAATGAGCAGTTCTTC.

This chain links TRBV20-1 with TRBJ1-5; TRBD1 agrees at 7 bases. V lost 3 bases and J lost 3; bases outside the gene matches: 5. Per germline, CDR1 DFQATT and CDR2 SNEGSKA (reference sequence). CDR3 size: 14 residues. The CDR3 is CSASQGEHNQPQHF. CDR3 nucleotides: TGCAGTGCTAGTCAGGGGGAACACAATCAGCCCCAGCATTTT.

The J gene is TRBJ2-5, the V gene TRBV7-6; D may be TRBD1 (6 bases). The CDR3 has 15 amino acids. CDR1 is SGHVS, CDR2 FNYEAQ, per germline. The V and J ends lost 2 bases and 5 bases respectively, with 15 bases between them. The CDR3 here is CASSLRGSQGETQYF. The CDR3 coding sequence is TGTGCCAGCAGCTTACGTGGGAGCCAGGGGGAGACCCAGTACTTC.

Note on this clonotype: One end of the junction varies from germline; a read error may be responsible. This chain links TRBV12-3 or TRBV12-4 with TRBJ2-7; D not certain. CDR3 length: 12 residues. The CDR3: CASSLDYHEQYF. DNA for the CDR3: TGTGCCAGCAGTTTAGATTACCACGAGCAGTATTTC.

The chain uses TRBV5-1 and TRBJ2-4, with 8 positions matching TRBD2. The J call may be mistaken, given a closer DNA end match to TRBJ2-7. This CDR3 is built from 16 residues. Germline CDR1 SGHRS, CDR2 YFSETQ. CDR3: CASSLETSGLTYEQYF. Here the CDR3 DNA reads TGCGCCAGCAGCCTTGAAACTAGCGGCCTGACCTACGAGCAGTACTTC.

In DNA, the CDR3 is TGTGCCAGCAGCGTAGGCCCCTCAGGGACCCCCTACGAGCAGTACTTC. Protein: CASSVGPSGTPYEQYF. The chain employs TRBV9 and TRBJ2-7; perhaps D is TRBD1 or TRBD2 (5 bases each). This CDR3 comprises 16 residues. V was pared by 0 bases and J by 2 bases, with 15 bases between. Germline CDR1 reads SGDLS; CDR2 reads YYNGEE.

The rearrangement uses TRBV7-9 and TRBJ2-1; D perhaps matches TRBD1 (7 bases). V lost 11 bases and J 7 bases, leaving 21 bases between the germline ends. The CDR3 runs 14 residues. Germline V gene sequence: CDR1 SEHNR, CDR2 FQNEAQ (reference sequence). The CDR3 sequence is CAGLEGAAVNEQFF. The CDR3 nucleotides read TGTGCCGGGCTGGAGGGGGCGGCCGTAAATGAGCAGTTCTTC.

This clonotype was detected only a few times. V gene TRBV4-3 combines with J gene TRBJ2-3, with 7 positions matching TRBD2. The germline CDR1 and CDR2 sequences are LGHNA and YSLEER. Trimming at V came to 4 bases and at J to 5 bases, leaving 9 bases not matched to a gene. This CDR3 has 15 residues. The CDR3 DNA reads as TGCGCCAGCAGCCCTAGCGGTTCTCCGGGAGATACGCAGTATTTT. Residues: CASSPSGSPGDTQYF.

This rearrangement joins TRBV3-1 to TRBJ2-7; TRBD2 agrees at 10 bases. This CDR3 is 15 amino acids long. Germline lookup yields CDR1 LGHDT and CDR2 YNNKEL (reference sequence). Unmatched junction bases numbered 8, after V lost 3 bases and J lost 6 bases. CDR3 coding DNA: TGTGCCAGCAGCCAGGATCCGGGACTAGCGCCCGAGCAGTACTTC. This encodes CASSQDPGLAPEQYF.

V usage is TRBV11-2 and J usage is TRBJ2-6, with D perhaps matching TRBD1 or TRBD2 (6 bases each). This CDR3 has 18 residues. Germline loops: CDR1 SGHAT, CDR2 FQNNGV. V was pared by 6 bases and J by 3 bases, with 21 bases between. Written as DNA, the CDR3 is TGTGCCAGCAGTTTATGGGGGGCAGTGATGCGTGGGGCCAACGTCCTGACTTTC. It codes for CASSLWGAVMRGANVLTF. The full variable domain, its missing parts supplied by reference TRBV11-2 and TRBJ2-6, is EAGVAQSPRYKIIEKRQSVAFWCNPISGHATLYWYQQILGQGPKLLIQFQNNGVVDDSQLPKDRFSAERLKGVDSTLKIQPAKLEDSAVYLCASSLWGAVMRGANVLTFGAGSRLTVL.

J is TRBJ2-5 and V is TRBV12-3 or TRBV12-4; D possibly corresponds to TRBD1 (5 bases). The CDR3 runs to 14 residues. The V end lost 1 base, the J end lost 5 bases, and 11 bases lay between the germline ends. The CDR3 reads CASSLGGPPETQYF. The CDR3 DNA sequence: TGTGCCAGCAGTTTAGGGGGCCCCCCGGAGACCCAGTACTTC.

There are a few counts of this clonotype. The rearrangement uses TRBV29-1 and TRBJ2-3; the match to TRBD2 covers 9 bases. The V gene's germline CDR1 is SQVTM and CDR2 ANQGSEA. There are 16 residues in the CDR3. Trimming removed 1 base from V and 1 base from J; junction bases left unmatched: 6. For the CDR3, the DNA is TGCAGCGTTGAAGGGGTAGCGGGAGACGGCACAGATACGCAGTATTTT. It codes for CSVEGVAGDGTDTQYF.

To note about this clonotype: Since no conserved phenylalanine or tryptophan closes the CDR3, a read error is the likely cause. J is TRBJ2-3 and V is TRBV20-1; D ambiguous. The CDR3 is 16 residues long. Deletions cut 0 bases from V and 2 bases from J, with 15 bases between. Germline assignment: CDR1 DFQATT and CDR2 SNEGSKA (reference sequence). The CDR3 nucleotides are TGCAGTGCTAGAGAGAAGCCGGGTTTCGTCACAGATACGCAGTATTTG. Translated: CSAREKPGFVTDTQYL.

The chain recombines TRBV7-8 with TRBJ2-7; D not resolved. CDR3 length equals 16 residues. Trimming pared 1 base from V and 0 bases from J, leaving 13 bases between. Germline CDR1 reads SGHVS; CDR2 reads FQNEAQ. This CDR3 is CASSLVEASRSYEQYF. In DNA, the CDR3 is TGTGCCAGCAGCTTAGTTGAGGCCAGCCGCTCCTACGAGCAGTACTTC. Complete variable domain (other parts from reference TRBV7-8 and TRBJ2-7): GAGVSQSPRYKVAKRGQDVALRCDPISGHVSLFWYQQALGQGPEFLTYFQNEAQLDKSGLPSDRFFAERPEGSVSTLKIQRTQQEDSAVYLCASSLVEASRSYEQYFGPGTRLTVT.

J is TRBJ2-5 and V is TRBV6-6, with D unclear. Trimming stripped 5 bases from V and 2 bases from J, with 15 bases between. Germline lookup yields CDR1 MNHNY and CDR2 SVGAGI (reference sequence). The CDR3 is made up of 15 amino acids. The CDR3 is CASSRFGGDQETQYF. In DNA form, the CDR3 reads TGTGCCAGCAGTAGGTTCGGCGGAGATCAAGAGACCCAGTACTTC.

This chain links TRBV5-8 with TRBJ1-1; no firm D call. Trimming took 4 bases from V and 1 from J, leaving 8 bases between them. Germline V gene sequence: CDR1 SGHTS, CDR2 YDEGEE. The CDR3 spans 13 residues. The CDR3 coding sequence is TGTGCCAGCAGCATTACAGCGAACACTGAAGCTTTCTTT. As protein: CASSITANTEAFF.

This chain connects TRBV27 to TRBJ2-2; the D is unclear. From germline, CDR1 is MNHEY and CDR2 SMNVEV (reference sequence). The V and J ends lost 0 bases and 5 bases respectively, with 4 bases between them. This CDR3 spans 13 amino acids. CDR3 residues: CASSLSVTGELFF. The CDR3 DNA sequence: TGTGCCAGCAGTTTATCGGTGACCGGGGAGCTGTTTTTT.

The chain uses TRBV4-2 and TRBJ2-7; a weak D match, TRBD1 (6 bases). V shed 4 bases and J shed 0 bases, with 16 bases lying between them. CDR1 and CDR2 from the germline V gene are LGHNA and YNFKEQ. The CDR3 spans 16 residues. In DNA, the CDR3 is TGTGCCAGCAGCCCGTCCATTCTACAGGGCTCCTACGAGCAGTACTTC. It encodes CASSPSILQGSYEQYF.

This clonotype was detected only a few times. The chain recombines TRBV29-1 with TRBJ2-5; D unresolved. The J call may be in error: the DNA end matches TRBJ2-4 better. The CDR3 runs 13 residues. CDR1 and CDR2 from the germline V gene are SQVTM and ANQGSEA. CDR3: CSVEGWQENIQYF. The CDR3 coding sequence is TGCAGCGTTGAGGGTTGGCAGGAGAACATTCAGTACTTC.

V usage is TRBV12-3 or TRBV12-4 and J usage is TRBJ2-1, with 7 bases fitting TRBD2. V trimming: 6 bases; J trimming: 2 bases; junction bases outside the gene matches: 10. The CDR3 covers 16 residues. CDR3 DNA sequence: TGTGCCAGCAGCCTTACCCTAGCGGAACCCTACAATGAGCAGTTCTTC. This translates into CASSLTLAEPYNEQFF.

This clonotype was observed a few times. The V call is TRBV6-5, the J call TRBJ1-2; D is ambiguous. Germline lookup yields CDR1 MNHEY and CDR2 SVGAGI. V gave up 6 bases and J gave up 6 bases, with 8 bases separating them. CDR3 size: 11 residues. This CDR3 is CASSSRNGYTF. CDR3 bases: TGTGCCAGCAGCTCCCGCAATGGCTACACCTTC.

J is TRBJ2-3 and V is TRBV10-3; D might be TRBD2 (6 bases). CDR3 size: 16 residues. Trimming took off 0 bases at V and 7 bases at J, with 17 bases between the two ends. Germline lookup yields CDR1 ENHRY and CDR2 SYGVKD. The CDR3: CAISESDGGRTHTQYF. Here the CDR3 DNA reads TGTGCCATCAGTGAGTCGGATGGAGGGAGGACGCATACGCAGTATTTT.

About this clonotype: A read error may account for a junction end that differs from germline. The gene calls are TRBV6-6 and TRBJ2-4; D uncertain. Judging by the DNA end, TRBJ2-7 fits better; the J call may be wrong. This CDR3 has 16 amino acids. Germline V gives CDR1 MNHNY, CDR2 SVGAGI (reference sequence). CDR3 residues: CASSSSGGSRSCEQYF. The CDR3 DNA reads as TGTGCCAGCAGTTCGTCGGGCGGATCACGTTCCTGCGAGCAGTACTTC.

The chain employs TRBV6-2 or TRBV6-3 and TRBJ1-2; 10 bases match TRBD1. Germline assignment: CDR1 MNHEY and CDR2 SVGEGT. J was trimmed by 3 bases and V by 8 bases; bases with no gene match: 6. The CDR3 has 14 residues. In nucleotides, the CDR3 is TGTGCCAGCTCCGGAGGGACAGGGGACTATGGCTACACCTTC. Translation: CASSGGTGDYGYTF.

The chain carries TRBV12-3 or TRBV12-4 and TRBJ1-4; no firm D call. The CDR3 consists of 14 residues. The V end lost 3 bases, the J end lost 7 bases, and 12 bases lay between the germline ends. CDR3 bases: TGTGCCAGCAGTTTGGGAAGGGCTGGTGAAAAACTGTTTTTT. This sequence encodes CASSLGRAGEKLFF.